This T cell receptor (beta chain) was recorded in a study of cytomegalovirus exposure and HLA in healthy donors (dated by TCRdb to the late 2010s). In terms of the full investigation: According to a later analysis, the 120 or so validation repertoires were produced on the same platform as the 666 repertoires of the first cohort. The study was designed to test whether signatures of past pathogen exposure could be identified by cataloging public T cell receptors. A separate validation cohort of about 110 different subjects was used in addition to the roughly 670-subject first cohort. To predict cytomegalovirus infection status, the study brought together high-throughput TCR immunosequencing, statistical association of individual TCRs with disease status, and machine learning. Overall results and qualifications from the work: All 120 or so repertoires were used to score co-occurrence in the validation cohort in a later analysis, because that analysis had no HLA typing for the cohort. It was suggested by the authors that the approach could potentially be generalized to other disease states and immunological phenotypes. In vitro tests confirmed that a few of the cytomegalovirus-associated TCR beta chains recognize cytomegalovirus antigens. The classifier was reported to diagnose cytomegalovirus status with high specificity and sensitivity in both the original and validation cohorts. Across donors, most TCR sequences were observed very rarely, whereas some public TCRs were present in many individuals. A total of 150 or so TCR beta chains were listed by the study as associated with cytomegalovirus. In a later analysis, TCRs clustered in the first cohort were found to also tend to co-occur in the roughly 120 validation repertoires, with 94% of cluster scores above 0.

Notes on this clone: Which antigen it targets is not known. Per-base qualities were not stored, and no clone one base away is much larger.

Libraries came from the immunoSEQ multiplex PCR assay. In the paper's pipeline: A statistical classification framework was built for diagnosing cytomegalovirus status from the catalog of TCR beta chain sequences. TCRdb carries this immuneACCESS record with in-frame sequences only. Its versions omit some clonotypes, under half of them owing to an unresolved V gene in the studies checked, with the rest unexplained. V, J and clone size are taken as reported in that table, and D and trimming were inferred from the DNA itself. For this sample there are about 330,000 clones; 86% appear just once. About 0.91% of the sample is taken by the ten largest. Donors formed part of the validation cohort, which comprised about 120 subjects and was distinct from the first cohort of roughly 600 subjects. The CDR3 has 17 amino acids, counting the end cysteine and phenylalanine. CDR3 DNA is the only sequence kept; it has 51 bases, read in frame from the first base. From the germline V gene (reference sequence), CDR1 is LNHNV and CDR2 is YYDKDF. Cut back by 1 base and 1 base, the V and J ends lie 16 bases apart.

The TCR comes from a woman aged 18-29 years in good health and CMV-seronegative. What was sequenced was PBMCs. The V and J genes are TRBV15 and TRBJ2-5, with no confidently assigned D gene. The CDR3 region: CATSRGLGLERQETQYF. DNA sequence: TGTGCCACCAGCAGAGGCCTCGGTCTTGAACGCCAAGAGACCCAGTACTTC.